Presented here are 28 T cell receptor beta chains from one specimen sequenced in a study of blood T cell repertoires in COVID-19. The method was immunoSEQ multiplex PCR; TCRdb's version includes in-frame clones alone and lacks a portion of them. The repertoire has 150,000 to 250,000 clones, roughly four fifths of them found once; the top ten carry roughly 10%. Specimen: PBMCs or T cells enriched from blood (not recorded which). The receptors were sampled from a man aged 35-49 years who had recovered from COVID-19.

V is TRBV6-4 and J is TRBJ2-2; unclear D gene. Trimming removed 3 bases at V and 8 bases at J, with 13 bases between. Germline V gives CDR1 MRHNA, CDR2 SNTAGT. This CDR3 comprises 14 residues. In DNA, the CDR3 is TGTGCCAGCAGTGATACGGTAGAGGCGGGGGAGCTGTTTTTT. This encodes CASSDTVEAGELFF.

The V call is TRBV6-5, the J call TRBJ1-2; tentative D call: TRBD1 (5 bases). CDR1 is MNHEY, CDR2 SVGAGI, per germline. Deletions cut 0 bases from V and 14 bases from J, with 19 bases between. The CDR3 contains 14 residues. The DNA for the CDR3 is TGTGCCAGCAGTTACTCCGCGGGGAGGGGCGTAAAAACCTTC. It translates to CASSYSAGRGVKTF.

The chain is built from TRBV19 and TRBJ2-7; the match to TRBD1 covers 8 bases. V trimming: 6 bases; J trimming: 7 bases; junction bases outside the gene matches: 8. The CDR3 runs 13 residues. Germline CDR1 is LNHDA and CDR2 is SQIVND (reference sequence). As DNA, the CDR3 is TGTGCCAGTAGCCTAGACAGGGGCCGGGAGCAGTACTTC. Protein product: CASSLDRGREQYF.

This clone has a handful of counts. This rearrangement joins TRBV4-1 to TRBJ1-4; D may be TRBD1 (6 bases). The CDR3 runs to 14 residues. Germline V gene lookup returns CDR1 MGHRA and CDR2 YSYEKL. Trimming took off 6 bases at V and 5 bases at J, with 13 bases between the two ends. Here the CDR3 reads CASRVQGTNEKLFF. Here the CDR3 DNA reads TGCGCCAGCAGAGTACAGGGTACCAATGAAAAACTGTTTTTT.

The chain joins TRBV5-1 to TRBJ1-3, with 9 bases fitting TRBD1. Looked up from germline, CDR1 is SGHRS and CDR2 is YFSETQ. This CDR3 is built from 13 residues. The J segment lost 8 bases and the V segment lost 7 bases, leaving 7 bases of the junction unmatched. CDR3 amino acids: CASRGTGQDTIYF. In DNA, the CDR3 is TGCGCCAGCCGAGGGACAGGGCAGGACACCATATATTTT.

V usage is TRBV5-4 and J usage is TRBJ2-1, with TRBD1 matching 8 bases. Germline CDR1 reads SGHNT; CDR2 reads YYREEE (reference sequence). This CDR3 spans 16 amino acids. Trimming took 0 bases from V and 0 from J; bases not matched to a gene: 2. In nucleotides, the CDR3 is TGTGCCAGCAGCTTGGGACAGGGGATCTCCTACAATGAGCAGTTCTTC. Residues: CASSLGQGISYNEQFF.

The chain combines TRBV6-5 with TRBJ2-2, with D possibly TRBD2 on 7 matching bases. V lost 0 bases to trimming and J lost 6 bases, with 11 bases between them. The germline V gene has CDR1 MNHEY and CDR2 SVGAGI. CDR3 length: 15 amino acids. The CDR3 sequence is CASSYSGGLSGELFF. Written as DNA, the CDR3 is TGTGCCAGCAGTTACTCGGGGGGGCTCTCCGGGGAGCTGTTTTTT.

Here the CDR3 DNA reads TGTGCCAGCAGCGCCTCACGTGGACAGGGAGTATCCACCGGGGAGCTGTTTTTT. Translation gives CASSASRGQGVSTGELFF. The V gene is TRBV9, the J gene TRBJ2-2; 8 nucleotides align to TRBD1. Germline CDR1 reads SGDLS; CDR2 reads YYNGEE. The CDR3 is made up of 18 amino acids. V lost 3 bases and J lost 4; bases outside the gene matches: 14.

This sequence joins TRBV19 and TRBJ1-1, with D unclear. V lost 7 bases to trimming and J lost 2 bases, with 14 bases between them. The length of the CDR3 is 14 residues. Looked up from germline, CDR1 is LNHDA and CDR2 is SQIVND (reference sequence). The DNA for the CDR3 is TGTGCCAGTAAGGCGGGAGAAGTTAACACTGAAGCTTTCTTT. Translated, it gives CASKAGEVNTEAFF. The variable domain in full, with the rest retrieved from reference TRBV19 and TRBJ1-1, is DGGITQSPKYLFRKEGQNVTLSCEQNLNHDAMYWYRQDPGQGLRLIYYSQIVNDFQKGDIAEGYSVSREKKESFPLTVTSAQKNPTAFYLCASKAGEVNTEAFFGQGTRLTVV.

The gene calls are TRBV11-2 and TRBJ2-3, with a weak D call TRBD2 (5 bases). Germline CDR1 SGHAT, CDR2 FQNNGV. V lost 7 bases and J 0 bases, leaving 8 bases between the germline ends. There are 13 residues in the CDR3. CDR3 residues: CASNLASTDTQYF. The CDR3 coding sequence is TGTGCCAGCAACCTAGCTAGCACAGATACGCAGTATTTT.

The chain carries TRBV27 and TRBJ2-7; 12 bases map to TRBD2. The CDR3 consists of 16 residues. Germline V CDR1 and CDR2: MNHEY, SMNVEV (reference sequence). V was pared by 3 bases and J by 2 bases, with 5 bases of the junction left unmatched. CDR3 sequence: CASSLASGRDTYEQYF. The CDR3 bases are TGTGCCAGCAGTTTGGCTAGCGGGAGGGATACCTACGAGCAGTACTTC.

This chain joins TRBV29-1 and TRBJ1-1, with 9 bases lining up with TRBD1. Germline CDR1 and CDR2: SQVTM and ANQGSEA. Germline trimming cut 4 bases from V and 7 bases from J; bases unmatched to any gene: 4. This CDR3 region has 12 residues. CDR3 protein: CSVAGTGREAFF. DNA of the CDR3: TGCAGCGTTGCGGGGACAGGGCGTGAAGCTTTCTTT. The whole variable domain, filled in from reference TRBV29-1 and TRBJ1-1, reads SAVISQKPSRDICQRGTSLTIQCQVDSQVTMMFWYRQQPGQSLTLIATANQGSEATYESGFVIDKFPISRPNLTFSTLTVSNMSPEDSSIYLCSVAGTGREAFFGQGTRLTVV.

The rearrangement links TRBV3-1 (or the pseudogene TRBV3-2) to TRBJ1-2; 10 bases are shared with TRBD1. The ends lost 5 bases at V and 4 bases at J; junction bases unmatched: 4. The CDR3 is 14 amino acids. Germline loops: CDR1 LGHDT, CDR2 YNNKEL (reference sequence). CDR3 DNA sequence: TGTGCCAGCAGCGCCGGGACAGGGGCCTATGGCTACACCTTC. This gives the protein CASSAGTGAYGYTF.

The chain joins TRBV6-5 to TRBJ1-4, with a tentative D call TRBD1 (6 bases). V gave up 8 bases and J gave up 8 bases, with 12 bases separating them. CDR3 length equals 12 residues. Germline V gene sequence: CDR1 MNHEY, CDR2 SVGAGI. CDR3 residues: CASRDNREKLFF. The CDR3 nucleotides are TGTGCCAGCCGGGACAATCGGGAAAAACTGTTTTTT.

A few counts support this clone. The chain carries TRBV27 and TRBJ2-2, with D maybe TRBD2 (5 bases). The V gene's germline CDR1 is MNHEY and CDR2 SMNVEV (reference sequence). With 6 bases removed from V and 7 bases from J, the gap between germline ends came to 15 bases. CDR3 length equals 14 residues. CDR3: CASRPNMGSGELFF. The CDR3 DNA reads as TGTGCCAGCAGACCCAATATGGGGAGCGGGGAGCTGTTTTTT.

This sequence joins TRBV29-1 and TRBJ1-1; TRBD1 aligns across 7 bases. Trimming cost V 1 base and J 3 bases; bases outside gene matches: 5. The CDR3 is 14 amino acids. CDR1 SQVTM and CDR2 ANQGSEA come from the germline V gene. The CDR3 loop reads CSVEGTGDHTEAFF. The CDR3 DNA reads as TGCAGCGTTGAAGGTACAGGGGACCACACTGAAGCTTTCTTT.

The rearrangement joins TRBV6-5 to TRBJ1-2; 7 bases map to TRBD1. CDR1 MNHEY and CDR2 SVGAGI come from the germline V gene. V lost 6 bases, J lost 4 bases, and 11 bases stayed unmatched. CDR3 length equals 15 residues. The CDR3 region is CASSPGEGGGYGYTF. The DNA for the CDR3 is TGTGCCAGCAGCCCCGGGGAAGGGGGCGGCTATGGCTACACCTTC.

J is TRBJ2-5 and V is TRBV6-5; possible D gene TRBD1, 6 bases. The CDR3 covers 14 residues. The ends were cut back, 7 bases at V and 2 bases at J, with 14 bases in the middle. The germline V gene encodes CDR1 MNHEY and CDR2 SVGAGI. The CDR3 here is CASIPGDPQETQYF. CDR3 DNA: TGTGCCAGCATCCCAGGGGATCCTCAAGAGACCCAGTACTTC.

The V gene is TRBV3-1 (or the pseudogene TRBV3-2), the J gene TRBJ2-7, with TRBD2 identical over 13 bases. The CDR3 covers 15 residues. The germline gives CDR1 LGHDT, CDR2 YNNKEL (reference sequence). With V trimmed by 5 bases and J by 4 bases, 5 bases remained unmatched. CDR3 nucleotides: TGTGCCAGCAGCTCGACTAGCGGGAGGTTGTACGAGCAGTACTTC. This gives the protein CASSSTSGRLYEQYF.

This clone was seen a single time. The gene calls are TRBV28 and TRBJ2-7; the D is unclear. CDR1 and CDR2 (germline): MDHEN, SYDVKM. Trimming took off 3 bases at V and 4 bases at J, with 7 bases between the two ends. The CDR3 is 12 amino acids. CDR3 in amino acids: CASSFSRYEQYF. CDR3 nucleotide sequence: TGTGCCAGCAGTTTTTCGAGGTACGAGCAGTACTTC.

The V gene is TRBV6-5, the J gene TRBJ2-3, with D tentatively TRBD2 (6 bases). Trimming shortened V by 0 bases and J by 5 bases, and 15 bases separated the two germline ends. Germline loops: CDR1 MNHEY, CDR2 SVGAGI. The CDR3 has 16 amino acids. CDR3 in DNA: TGTGCCAGCAGTTACTCGGGACTGGGGTTGGGAGATACGCAGTATTTT. Translated, it gives CASSYSGLGLGDTQYF.

This chain connects TRBV7-8 to TRBJ1-2; 8 nucleotides match TRBD1. This CDR3 contains 14 residues. V trimming: 5 bases; J trimming: 8 bases; junction bases outside the gene matches: 10. The germline CDR1 and CDR2 sequences are SGHVS and FQNEAQ. CDR3 amino acids: CASSPSTGEGGYTF. The CDR3 DNA reads TGTGCCAGCAGCCCCTCGACAGGGGAGGGAGGCTACACCTTC.

The rearrangement links TRBV20-1 to TRBJ1-2; no definite D call. The CDR3 is 13 residues long. The V end lost 3 bases, the J end lost 1 base, and 9 bases lay between the germline ends. Germline CDR1 reads DFQATT; CDR2 reads SNEGSKA (reference sequence). In DNA form, the CDR3 reads TGCAGTGCTAGTCGGTCTAATAACTATGGCTACACCTTC. It translates to CSASRSNNYGYTF.

V gene TRBV30 combines with J gene TRBJ1-5; TRBD1 might be the D (6 bases). Germline-derived CDR1 and CDR2 are GTSNPN and SVGIG (reference sequence). V shed 3 bases and J shed 1 base, with 19 bases lying between them. The CDR3 has 17 amino acids. The DNA for the CDR3 is TGTGCCTGGAGCTCCCGGGGGGGGGCGCGAAGCAATCAGCCCCAGCATTTT. Protein: CAWSSRGGARSNQPQHF.

The rearrangement links TRBV25-1 to TRBJ1-6; 8 bases fit TRBD1. CDR3 length: 14 residues. The V segment lost 5 bases and the J segment 9 bases; nucleotides outside the gene matches: 6. Germline lookup yields CDR1 MGHDK and CDR2 SYGVNS. Here the CDR3 reads CASSFGTGFSPLHF. The CDR3 region has the DNA TGTGCCAGCAGTTTTGGGACAGGCTTTTCACCCCTCCACTTT.

The CDR3 spells CASSLAGQGENTIYF. CDR3 sequence (DNA): TGTGCCAGCAGCTTGGCGGGACAGGGGGAAAACACCATATATTTT. The chain employs TRBV5-6 and TRBJ1-3; 11 bases fit TRBD1. Germline V gene data show CDR1 as SGHDT and CDR2 as YYEEEE. V dropped 0 bases and J dropped 6; count of bases not matched to a gene: 2. The CDR3 has 15 residues.

V gene TRBV7-9 combines with J gene TRBJ2-1, with D possibly matching TRBD2 (5 bases). The CDR3 has 15 amino acids. V lost 2 bases to trimming and J lost 9 bases, with 17 bases between them. CDR1 and CDR2 from the germline V gene are SEHNR and FQNEAQ (reference sequence). The CDR3 sequence is CASSLPGWESVEQFF. The DNA of the CDR3 is TGTGCCAGCAGCTTACCTGGTTGGGAGTCCGTTGAGCAGTTCTTC.

This chain connects TRBV24-1 to TRBJ2-3; 9 positions agree with TRBD2. Looked up from germline, CDR1 is KGHDR and CDR2 is SFDVKD. J was trimmed by 1 base and V by 4 bases; bases with no gene match: 8. The CDR3 sequence is 17 residues long. CDR3 sequence: CATSDWLAGSGTDTQYF. CDR3 coding DNA: TGTGCCACCAGTGACTGGCTAGCGGGGTCTGGCACAGATACGCAGTATTTT.